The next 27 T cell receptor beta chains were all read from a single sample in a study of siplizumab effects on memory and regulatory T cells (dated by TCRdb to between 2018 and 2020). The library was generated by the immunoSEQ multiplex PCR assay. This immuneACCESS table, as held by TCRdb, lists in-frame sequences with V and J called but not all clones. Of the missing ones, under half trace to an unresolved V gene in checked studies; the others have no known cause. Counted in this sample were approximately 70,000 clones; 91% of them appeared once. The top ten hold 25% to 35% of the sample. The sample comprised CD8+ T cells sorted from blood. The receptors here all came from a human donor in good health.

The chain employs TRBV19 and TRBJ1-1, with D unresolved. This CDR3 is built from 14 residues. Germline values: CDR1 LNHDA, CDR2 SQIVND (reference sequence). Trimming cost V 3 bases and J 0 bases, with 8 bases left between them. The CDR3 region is CASSIGPMNTEAFF. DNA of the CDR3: TGTGCCAGTAGTATTGGGCCTATGAACACTGAAGCTTTCTTT.

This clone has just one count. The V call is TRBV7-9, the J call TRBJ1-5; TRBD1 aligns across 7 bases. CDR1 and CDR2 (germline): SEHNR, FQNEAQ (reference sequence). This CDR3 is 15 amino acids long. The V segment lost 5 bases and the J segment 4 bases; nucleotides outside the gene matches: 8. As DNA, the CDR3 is TGTGCCAGCAGCCCCGGACAGGACCTTAATCAGCCCCAGCATTTT. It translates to CASSPGQDLNQPQHF.

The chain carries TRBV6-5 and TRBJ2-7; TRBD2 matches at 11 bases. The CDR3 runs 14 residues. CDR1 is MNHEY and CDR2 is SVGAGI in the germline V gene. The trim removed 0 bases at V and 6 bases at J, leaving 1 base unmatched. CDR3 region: CASSYSSGGAEQYF. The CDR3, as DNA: TGTGCCAGCAGTTACTCTAGCGGGGGGGCCGAGCAGTACTTC.

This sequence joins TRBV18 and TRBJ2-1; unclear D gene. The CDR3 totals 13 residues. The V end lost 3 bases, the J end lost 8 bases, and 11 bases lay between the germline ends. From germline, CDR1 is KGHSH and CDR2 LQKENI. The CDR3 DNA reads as TGTGCCAGCTCACCTCCTTTTAGGGATGAGCAGTTCTTC. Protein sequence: CASSPPFRDEQFF.

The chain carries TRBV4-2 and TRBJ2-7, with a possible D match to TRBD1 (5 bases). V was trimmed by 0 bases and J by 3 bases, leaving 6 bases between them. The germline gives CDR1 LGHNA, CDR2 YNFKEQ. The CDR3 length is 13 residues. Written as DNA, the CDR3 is TGTGCCAGCAGCCAAGAAAGGGGCTACGAGCAGTACTTC. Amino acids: CASSQERGYEQYF.

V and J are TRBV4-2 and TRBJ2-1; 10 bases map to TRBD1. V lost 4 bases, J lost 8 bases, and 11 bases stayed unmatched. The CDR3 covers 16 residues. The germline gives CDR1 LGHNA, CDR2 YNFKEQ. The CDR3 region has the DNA TGTGCCAGCAGCCCTAAGGGACAGGGGATTTGGGATGAGCAGTTCTTC. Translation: CASSPKGQGIWDEQFF.

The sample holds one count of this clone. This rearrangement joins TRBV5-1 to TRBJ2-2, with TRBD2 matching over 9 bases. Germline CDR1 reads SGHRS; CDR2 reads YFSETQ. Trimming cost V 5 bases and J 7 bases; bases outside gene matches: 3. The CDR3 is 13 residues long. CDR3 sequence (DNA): TGCGCCAGCAGTTTACTAGCGGGCGGGGAGCTGTTTTTT. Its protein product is CASSLLAGGELFF.

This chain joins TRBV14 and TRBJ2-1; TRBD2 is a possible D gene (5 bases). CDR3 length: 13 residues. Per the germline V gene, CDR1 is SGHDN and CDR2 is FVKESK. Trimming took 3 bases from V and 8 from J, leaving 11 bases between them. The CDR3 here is CASSHALAYEQFF. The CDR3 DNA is TGTGCCAGCAGCCATGCTCTAGCCTATGAGCAGTTCTTC.

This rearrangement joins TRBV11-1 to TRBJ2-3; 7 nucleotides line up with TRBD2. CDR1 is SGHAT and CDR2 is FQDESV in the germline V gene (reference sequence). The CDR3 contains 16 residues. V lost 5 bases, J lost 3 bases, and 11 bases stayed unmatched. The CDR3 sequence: CASSPGTRRGTDTQYF. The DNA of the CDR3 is TGTGCCAGCAGCCCGGGGACTCGGCGGGGGACAGATACGCAGTATTTT.

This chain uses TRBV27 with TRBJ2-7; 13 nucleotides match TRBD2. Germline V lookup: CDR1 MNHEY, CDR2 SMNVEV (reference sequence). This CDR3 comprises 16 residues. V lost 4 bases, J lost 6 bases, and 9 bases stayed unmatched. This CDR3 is CASSSGTSGIQSEQYF. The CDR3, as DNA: TGTGCCAGCAGTTCCGGGACTAGCGGGATACAGTCCGAGCAGTACTTC.

The CDR3 spells CASSPSSSSYEQYF. CDR3 bases: TGTGCCAGCAGTCCCAGTTCTAGCTCCTACGAGCAGTACTTC. The rearrangement joins TRBV27 to TRBJ2-7; the D is unclear. V was clipped by 5 bases and J by 0 bases, with 11 bases between them. Per the germline V gene, CDR1 is MNHEY and CDR2 is SMNVEV (reference sequence). This CDR3 comprises 14 residues.

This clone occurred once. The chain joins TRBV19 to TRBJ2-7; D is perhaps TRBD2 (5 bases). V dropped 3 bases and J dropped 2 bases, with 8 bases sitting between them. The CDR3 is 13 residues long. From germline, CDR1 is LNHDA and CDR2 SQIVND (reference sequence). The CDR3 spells CASSMTKTYEQYF. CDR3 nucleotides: TGTGCCAGTAGTATGACTAAAACCTACGAGCAGTACTTC.

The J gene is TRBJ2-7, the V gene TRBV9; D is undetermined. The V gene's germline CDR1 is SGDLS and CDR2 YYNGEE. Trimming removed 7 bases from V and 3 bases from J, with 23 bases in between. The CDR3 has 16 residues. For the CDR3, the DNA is TGTGCCAGCGCAAACCCCTCGAGTCCTCGAGGCTACGAGCAGTACTTC. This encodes CASANPSSPRGYEQYF.

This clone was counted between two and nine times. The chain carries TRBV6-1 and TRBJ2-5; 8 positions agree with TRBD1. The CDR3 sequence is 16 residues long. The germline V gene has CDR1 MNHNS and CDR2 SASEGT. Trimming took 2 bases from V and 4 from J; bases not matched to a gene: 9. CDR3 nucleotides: TGTGCCAGCAGTGAAATGTCAGGGGGCTACCTAGAGACCCAGTACTTC. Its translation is CASSEMSGGYLETQYF.

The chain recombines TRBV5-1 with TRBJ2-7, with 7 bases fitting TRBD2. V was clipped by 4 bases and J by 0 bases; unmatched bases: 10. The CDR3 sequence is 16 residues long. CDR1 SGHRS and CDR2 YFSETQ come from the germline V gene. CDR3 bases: TGCGCCAGCAGCGAAACTAGCGAAACCAACTCCTACGAGCAGTACTTC. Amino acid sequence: CASSETSETNSYEQYF.

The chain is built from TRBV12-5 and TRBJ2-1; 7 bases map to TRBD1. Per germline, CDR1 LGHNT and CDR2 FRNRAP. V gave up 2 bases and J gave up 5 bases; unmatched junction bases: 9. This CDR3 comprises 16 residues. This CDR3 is CASGLPPDRNHNEQFF. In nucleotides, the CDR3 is TGTGCTAGTGGTTTGCCACCGGACAGGAATCACAATGAGCAGTTCTTC.

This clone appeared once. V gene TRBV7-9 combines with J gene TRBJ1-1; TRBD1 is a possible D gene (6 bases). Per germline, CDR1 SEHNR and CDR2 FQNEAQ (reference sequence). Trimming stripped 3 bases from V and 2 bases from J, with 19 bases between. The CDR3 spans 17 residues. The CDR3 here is CASSFTGIMTRNTEAFF. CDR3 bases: TGTGCCAGCAGCTTTACAGGGATTATGACCCGAAACACTGAAGCTTTCTTT.

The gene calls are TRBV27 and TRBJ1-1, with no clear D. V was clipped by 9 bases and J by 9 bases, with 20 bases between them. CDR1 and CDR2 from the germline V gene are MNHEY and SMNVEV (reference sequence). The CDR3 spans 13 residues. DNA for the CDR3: TGTGCCAGTAAGTCGCCCCCCGGGGAAAAAGCTTTCTTT. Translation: CASKSPPGEKAFF.

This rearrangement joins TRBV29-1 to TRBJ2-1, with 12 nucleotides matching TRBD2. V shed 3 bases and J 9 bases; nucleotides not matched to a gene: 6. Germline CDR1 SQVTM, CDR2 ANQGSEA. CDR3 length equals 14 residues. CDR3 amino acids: CSVDGLAGGGEQFF. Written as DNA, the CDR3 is TGCAGCGTTGATGGCCTAGCGGGAGGGGGTGAGCAGTTCTTC.

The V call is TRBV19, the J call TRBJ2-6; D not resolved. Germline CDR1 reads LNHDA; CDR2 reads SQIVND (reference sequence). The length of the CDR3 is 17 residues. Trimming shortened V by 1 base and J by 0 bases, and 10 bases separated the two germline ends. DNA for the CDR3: TGTGCCAGTAGTATAGTGGCCGACCACTCTGGGGCCAACGTCCTGACTTTC. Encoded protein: CASSIVADHSGANVLTF.

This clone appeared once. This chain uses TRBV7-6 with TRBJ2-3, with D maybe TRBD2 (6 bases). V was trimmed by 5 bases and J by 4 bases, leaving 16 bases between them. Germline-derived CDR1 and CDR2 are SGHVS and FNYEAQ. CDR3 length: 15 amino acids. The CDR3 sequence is CASSPRRGSADTQYF. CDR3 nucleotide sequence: TGTGCCAGCAGCCCCAGACGGGGGTCGGCAGATACGCAGTATTTT.

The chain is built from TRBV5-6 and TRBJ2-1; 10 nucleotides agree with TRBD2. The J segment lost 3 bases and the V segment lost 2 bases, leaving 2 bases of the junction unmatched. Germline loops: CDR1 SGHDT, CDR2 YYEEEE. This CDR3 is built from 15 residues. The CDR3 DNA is TGTGCCAGCAGCTTAATAGCGGGGGGCTACAATGAGCAGTTCTTC. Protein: CASSLIAGGYNEQFF.

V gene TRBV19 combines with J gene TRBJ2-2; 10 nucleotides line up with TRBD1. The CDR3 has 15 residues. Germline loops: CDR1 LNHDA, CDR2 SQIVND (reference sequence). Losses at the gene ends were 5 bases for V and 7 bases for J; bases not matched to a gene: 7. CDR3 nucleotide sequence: TGTGCCAGTAGTCTGACAGGGGGCCTGGTCGGGGAGCTGTTTTTT. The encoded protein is CASSLTGGLVGELFF.

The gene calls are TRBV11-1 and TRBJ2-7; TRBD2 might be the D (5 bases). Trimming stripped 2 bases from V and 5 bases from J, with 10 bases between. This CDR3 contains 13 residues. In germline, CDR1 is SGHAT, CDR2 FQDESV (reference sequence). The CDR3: CASSLYNGNEQYF. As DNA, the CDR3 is TGTGCCAGCAGCTTATACAACGGGAACGAGCAGTACTTC.

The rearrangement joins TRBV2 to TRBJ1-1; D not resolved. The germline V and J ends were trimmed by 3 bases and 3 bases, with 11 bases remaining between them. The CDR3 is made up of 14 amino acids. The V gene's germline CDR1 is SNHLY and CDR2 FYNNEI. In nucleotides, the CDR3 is TGTGCCAGCAGTGAGGCTTGGGGAGACACTGAAGCTTTCTTT. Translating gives CASSEAWGDTEAFF.

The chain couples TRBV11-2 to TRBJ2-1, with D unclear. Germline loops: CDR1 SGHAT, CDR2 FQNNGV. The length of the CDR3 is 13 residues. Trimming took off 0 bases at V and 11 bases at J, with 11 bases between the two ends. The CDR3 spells CASSLDRIVKQFF. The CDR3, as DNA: TGTGCCAGCAGCTTAGATCGTATAGTTAAGCAGTTCTTC.

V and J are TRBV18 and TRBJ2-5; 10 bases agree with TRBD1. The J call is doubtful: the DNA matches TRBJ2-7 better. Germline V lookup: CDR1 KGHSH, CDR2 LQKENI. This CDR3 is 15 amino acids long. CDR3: CASSPGQGMSYEQYF. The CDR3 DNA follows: TGTGCCAGCTCACCGGGACAGGGGATGTCCTACGAGCAGTACTTC.